This is a list of T cell receptor beta chains from one sample in a study of identical twins. Each CDR3 protein is one row after TCRdb ran MiXCR on the 5' RACE reads. Among about 390,000 distinct CDR3 sequences listed, 9% to 10% were seen once. The sequenced sample was naive T cells sorted from blood. These receptors all stem from a woman aged 50 to 60 in good health. Both conserved end residues are part of each CDR3. The order of the fields is J gene, V gene, D gene, clone size, CDR3 DNA, CDR3 protein. D genes are given only for firm matches. Rows may omit the clone size; those that give it use once, few, many or a size class.

J gene: TRBJ2-4; V gene: TRBV12-3/TRBV12-4; D gene: NA; clone size: many; CDR3 DNA: TGTGCCAGCAGTCTAACAAGTGGGAACATTCAGTACTTC; CDR3 protein: CASSLTSGNIQYF
J gene: TRBJ2-3; V gene: TRBV15; D gene: NA; clone size: few; CDR3 DNA: TGTGCCACCAGCATGGTTGTTGGCACAGATACGCAGTATTTT; CDR3 protein: CATSMVVGTDTQYF
J gene: TRBJ2-3; V gene: TRBV9; D gene: TRBD1; clone size: few; CDR3 DNA: TGTGCCAGCAACCTAGGACAGGGGATTAGCACAGATACGCAGTATTTT; CDR3 protein: CASNLGQGISTDTQYF
J gene: TRBJ1-5; V gene: TRBV6-5; D gene: NA; clone size: NA; CDR3 DNA: TGTGCCAGCAGTTACTCCTTCGCCCTTAATCAGCCCCAGCATTTT; CDR3 protein: CASSYSFALNQPQHF
J gene: TRBJ2-5; V gene: TRBV4-2; D gene: NA; clone size: many; CDR3 DNA: TGTGCCAGCAGCCAAGGGCGGAAAAGGGAGACCCAGTACTTC; CDR3 protein: CASSQGRKRETQYF
J gene: TRBJ2-7; V gene: TRBV10-1; D gene: TRBD2; clone size: few; CDR3 DNA: TGCGCCAGCAGCCAAGCGGGAGGGCCGGATGGATACGAGCAGTACTTC; CDR3 protein: CASSQAGGPDGYEQYF
J gene: TRBJ2-7; V gene: TRBV29-1; D gene: NA; clone size: many; CDR3 DNA: TGCAGCGTGTTCACCGGACAGAACTACGAGCAGTACTTC; CDR3 protein: CSVFTGQNYEQYF
J gene: TRBJ2-3; V gene: TRBV29-1; D gene: NA; clone size: NA; CDR3 DNA: TGCAGCGTTGATGAGAGTTCAATATACTTCACAGATACGCAGTATTTT; CDR3 protein: CSVDESSIYFTDTQYF
J gene: TRBJ2-1; V gene: TRBV28; D gene: TRBD2; clone size: few; CDR3 DNA: TGTGCCAGCATCGGCGGGAGGGCCGAGCAGTTCTTC; CDR3 protein: CASIGGRAEQFF
J gene: TRBJ2-3; V gene: TRBV27; D gene: NA; clone size: few; CDR3 DNA: TGTGCCAGCAGTAAGACCGGGGCCCTCACAGATACGCAGTATTTT; CDR3 protein: CASSKTGALTDTQYF